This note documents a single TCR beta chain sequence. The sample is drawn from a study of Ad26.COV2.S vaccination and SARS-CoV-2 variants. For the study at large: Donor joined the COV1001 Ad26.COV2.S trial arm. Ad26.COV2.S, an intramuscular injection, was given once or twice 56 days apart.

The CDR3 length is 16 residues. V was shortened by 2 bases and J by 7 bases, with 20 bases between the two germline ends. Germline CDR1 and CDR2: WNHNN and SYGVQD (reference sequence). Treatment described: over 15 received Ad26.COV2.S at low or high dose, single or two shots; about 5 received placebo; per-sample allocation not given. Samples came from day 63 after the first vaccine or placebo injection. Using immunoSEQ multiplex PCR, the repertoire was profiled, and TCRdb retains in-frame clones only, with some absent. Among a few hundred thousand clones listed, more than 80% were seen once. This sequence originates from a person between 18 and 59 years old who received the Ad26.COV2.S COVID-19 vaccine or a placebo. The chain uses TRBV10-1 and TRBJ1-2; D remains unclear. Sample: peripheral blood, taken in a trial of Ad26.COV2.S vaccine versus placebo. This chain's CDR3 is CASSEGGREGVGGYTF. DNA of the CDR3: TGCGCCAGCAGTGAGGGAGGTAGGGAAGGCGTAGGTGGCTACACCTTC.